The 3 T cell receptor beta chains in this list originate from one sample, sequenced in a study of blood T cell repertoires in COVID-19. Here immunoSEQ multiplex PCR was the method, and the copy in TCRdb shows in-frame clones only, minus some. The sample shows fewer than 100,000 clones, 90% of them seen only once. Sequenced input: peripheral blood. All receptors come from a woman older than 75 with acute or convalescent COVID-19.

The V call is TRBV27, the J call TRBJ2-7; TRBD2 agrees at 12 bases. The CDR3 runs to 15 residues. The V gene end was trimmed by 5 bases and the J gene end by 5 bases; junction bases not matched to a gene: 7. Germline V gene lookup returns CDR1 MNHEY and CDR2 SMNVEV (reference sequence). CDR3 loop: CASSPTSGSAHEQYF. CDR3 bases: TGTGCCAGCAGTCCGACTAGCGGGAGCGCCCACGAGCAGTACTTC.

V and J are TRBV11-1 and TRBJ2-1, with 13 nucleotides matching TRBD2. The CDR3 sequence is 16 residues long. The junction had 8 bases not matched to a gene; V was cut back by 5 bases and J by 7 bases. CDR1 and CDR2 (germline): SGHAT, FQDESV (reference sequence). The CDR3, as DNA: TGTGCCAGCAGCGGACTAGCGGGAGCTTGGTGGAATGAGCAGTTCTTC. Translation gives CASSGLAGAWWNEQFF.

The CDR3 loop reads CASSMGARTDSNQPQHF. CDR3 nucleotide sequence: TGTGCCAGTAGTATGGGGGCGCGCACGGATAGCAATCAGCCCCAGCATTTT. The chain recombines TRBV19 with TRBJ1-5, with a possible D match to TRBD1 (6 bases). This CDR3 contains 17 residues. V lost 3 bases, J lost 0 bases, and 15 bases lay in between. CDR1 LNHDA and CDR2 SQIVND come from the germline V gene (reference sequence).